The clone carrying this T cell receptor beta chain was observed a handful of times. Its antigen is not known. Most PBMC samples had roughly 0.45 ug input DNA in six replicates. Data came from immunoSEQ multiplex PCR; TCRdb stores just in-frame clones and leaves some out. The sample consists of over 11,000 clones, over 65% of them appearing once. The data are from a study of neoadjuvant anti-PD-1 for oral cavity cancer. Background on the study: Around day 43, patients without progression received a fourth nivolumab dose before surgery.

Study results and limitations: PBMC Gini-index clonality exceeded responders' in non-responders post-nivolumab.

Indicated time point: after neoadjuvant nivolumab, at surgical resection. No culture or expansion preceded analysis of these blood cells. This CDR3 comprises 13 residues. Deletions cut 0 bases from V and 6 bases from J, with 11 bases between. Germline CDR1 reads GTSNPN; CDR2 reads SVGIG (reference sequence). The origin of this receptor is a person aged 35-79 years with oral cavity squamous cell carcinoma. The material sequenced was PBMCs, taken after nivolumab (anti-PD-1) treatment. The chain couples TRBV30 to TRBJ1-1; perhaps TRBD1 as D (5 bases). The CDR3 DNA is TGTGCCTGGAGTGTGCGCGGGGCGGCTGAAGCTTTCTTT. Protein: CAWSVRGAAEAFF.